Following are 12 T cell receptor beta chains from one sample sequenced in a study of cytomegalovirus exposure and HLA in healthy donors (dated by TCRdb to about 2017). Receptor libraries were prepared by the immunoSEQ multiplex PCR assay. A mixture of 60 forward primers for TCR Vbeta segments and 13 reverse primers for TCR Jbeta segments was used in the multiplex PCR. What TCRdb holds here is the immuneACCESS table cut down to in-frame rearrangements. Part of the clones is not present; checked against another copy, under half of the missing clones reflect an unresolved V gene, and the others are unexplained. The sample profile shows 95,000 to 150,000 clones; 77% of them were found once. The ten largest make up more than 10% of the sample. Sequencing was performed on PBMCs. Source of these receptors: a woman aged 40-49 years in good health and CMV-seropositive.

The chain is built from TRBV6-1 and TRBJ2-4, with TRBD1 matching over 7 bases. Germline values: CDR1 MNHNS, CDR2 SASEGT. J was trimmed by 2 bases and V by 6 bases; bases with no gene match: 7. This CDR3 comprises 15 residues. The CDR3 region has the DNA TGTGCCAGCAGCGTTACAGGGGAGACCAAAAACATTCAGTACTTC. It encodes CASSVTGETKNIQYF.

V is TRBV11-2 and J is TRBJ2-3, with D possibly matching TRBD2 (5 bases). The ends were cut back, 8 bases at V and 1 base at J, with 13 bases in the middle. The CDR3 length is 14 residues. The germline CDR1 and CDR2 sequences are SGHAT and FQNNGV. This chain's CDR3 is CASSKSGRTDTQYF. Here the CDR3 DNA reads TGTGCCAGCTCGAAGAGCGGACGCACAGATACGCAGTATTTT.

With respect to this clone: At one end the junction does not follow the germline gene, possibly because of a read error. The chain employs TRBV13 and TRBJ2-4, with D unclear. Germline CDR1 and CDR2: PRHDT and FYEKMQ (reference sequence). There are 15 residues in the CDR3. The CDR3 DNA sequence: TGTGCCGGCAGCTTAGGGCAGGTGGCCAAAAACATTCAGTACTTC. Translating it yields CAGSLGQVAKNIQYF.

This rearrangement joins TRBV15 to TRBJ2-7; 8 bases fit TRBD1. CDR1 is LNHNV and CDR2 is YYDKDF in the germline V gene (reference sequence). The CDR3 consists of 14 residues. Unmatched junction bases numbered 7, after V lost 3 bases and J lost 6 bases. This CDR3 is CATSRLRTGTEQYF. The DNA for the CDR3 is TGTGCCACCAGCAGGCTTCGGACAGGGACCGAGCAGTACTTC.

The genes are TRBV7-9 and TRBJ2-5, with TRBD1 matching over 10 bases. V shed 1 base, J shed 5 bases, and the junction held 4 bases outside the gene matches. There are 15 residues in the CDR3. Germline CDR1 and CDR2: SEHNR and FQNEAQ (reference sequence). The DNA for the CDR3 is TGTGCCAGCAGCTTAGGGACAGGGGGTCGGGAGACCCAGTACTTC. Translated: CASSLGTGGRETQYF.

The chain is built from TRBV29-1 and TRBJ2-1; 13 bases align to TRBD2. The CDR3 length is 13 residues. The junction had 7 bases not matched to a gene; V was cut back by 7 bases and J by 10 bases. CDR1 SQVTM and CDR2 ANQGSEA come from the germline V gene. In nucleotides, the CDR3 is TGCAGCGGGGGACTAGCGGGAATGGGGGAGCAGTTCTTC. It specifies CSGGLAGMGEQFF.

This chain links TRBV5-4 with TRBJ2-3; D may be TRBD2 (6 bases). V dropped 4 bases and J dropped 6 bases, with 15 bases sitting between them. The length of the CDR3 is 14 residues. Germline loops: CDR1 SGHNT, CDR2 YYREEE (reference sequence). In nucleotides, the CDR3 is TGTGCCAGCAGCGGGGGGAATCCTTTGGATACGCAGTATTTT. It translates to CASSGGNPLDTQYF.

The V gene is TRBV7-9, the J gene TRBJ1-6; 8 bases map to TRBD1. The CDR3 runs 14 residues. The V and J ends lost 5 bases and 14 bases, in that order; junction bases with no gene match: 11. The germline CDR1 and CDR2 sequences are SEHNR and FQNEAQ (reference sequence). As DNA, the CDR3 is TGTGCCAGCAGCGAGGACAGGGCCTGGGAGGCCCTCCACTTT. Its protein product is CASSEDRAWEALHF.

The chain recombines TRBV6-5 with TRBJ1-2; D may be TRBD1 (5 bases). Germline V gene sequence: CDR1 MNHEY, CDR2 SVGAGI. V was shortened by 7 bases and J by 8 bases, with 14 bases between the two germline ends. This CDR3 is 12 amino acids long. This CDR3 reads CASTPGGEGYTF. The CDR3 coding sequence is TGTGCCAGCACTCCCGGGGGAGAGGGCTACACCTTC.

The chain has TRBV5-6 and TRBJ2-3, with 10 bases identical to TRBD2. CDR1 SGHDT and CDR2 YYEEEE come from the germline V gene. The CDR3 is 13 amino acids. With 4 bases clipped from V and 14 bases from J, the junction kept 10 bases outside the gene matches. The CDR3 sequence is CASSPNRASGGYF. The CDR3 DNA reads as TGTGCCAGCAGCCCGAATCGGGCTAGCGGGGGGTATTTT.

This rearrangement joins TRBV28 to TRBJ1-5; D not certain. The V and J ends lost 6 bases and 9 bases respectively, with 12 bases between them. CDR3 length equals 12 residues. CDR1 and CDR2 from the germline V gene are MDHEN and SYDVKM. The CDR3 nucleotides read TGTGCCAGCAGCCCCAACAATTTGCCCCAGCATTTT. This codes for CASSPNNLPQHF.

The J gene is TRBJ1-5, the V gene TRBV7-9, with unresolved D. The CDR3 covers 13 residues. Germline CDR1 reads SEHNR; CDR2 reads FQNEAQ (reference sequence). The V end lost 1 base, the J end lost 4 bases, and 5 bases lay between the germline ends. The CDR3 coding sequence is TGTGCCAGCAGCTTAGACAGTAATCAGCCCCAGCATTTT. Translated, it gives CASSLDSNQPQHF.